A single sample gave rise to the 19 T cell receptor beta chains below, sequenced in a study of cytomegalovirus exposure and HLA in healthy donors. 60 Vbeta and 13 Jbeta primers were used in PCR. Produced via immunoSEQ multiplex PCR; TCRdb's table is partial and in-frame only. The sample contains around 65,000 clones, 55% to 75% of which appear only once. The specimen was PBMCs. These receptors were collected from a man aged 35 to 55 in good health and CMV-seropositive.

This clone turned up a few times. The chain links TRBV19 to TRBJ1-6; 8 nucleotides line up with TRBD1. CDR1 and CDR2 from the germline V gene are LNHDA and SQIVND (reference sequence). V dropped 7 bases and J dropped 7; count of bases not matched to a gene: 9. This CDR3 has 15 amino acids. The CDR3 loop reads CASTPPGQENSPLHF. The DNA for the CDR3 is TGTGCCAGTACCCCTCCGGGACAGGAGAATTCACCCCTCCACTTT.

The CDR3 is CASRGLGGEQYF. As DNA, the CDR3 is TGTGCCAGCAGGGGCCTAGGAGGAGAGCAGTACTTC. The chain couples TRBV9 to TRBJ2-7; weak D call: TRBD2 (5 bases). Deletions cut 5 bases from V and 7 bases from J, with 13 bases between. The germline V gene encodes CDR1 SGDLS and CDR2 YYNGEE. This CDR3 contains 12 residues.

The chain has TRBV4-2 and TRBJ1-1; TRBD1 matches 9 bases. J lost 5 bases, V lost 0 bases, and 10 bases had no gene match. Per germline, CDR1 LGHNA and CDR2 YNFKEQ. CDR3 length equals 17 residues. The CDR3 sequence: CASSQELAGQGKTEAFF. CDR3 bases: TGTGCCAGCAGCCAAGAACTGGCGGGACAGGGAAAAACTGAAGCTTTCTTT.

The CDR3 DNA is TGTGCCACCAGTTTGGGACAGGGGACGCCAGATACGCAGTATTTT. Translation: CATSLGQGTPDTQYF. J is TRBJ2-3 and V is TRBV15, with 10 bases matching TRBD1. J was trimmed by 4 bases and V by 6 bases; bases with no gene match: 7. The CDR3 is 15 amino acids. Germline loops: CDR1 LNHNV, CDR2 YYDKDF (reference sequence).

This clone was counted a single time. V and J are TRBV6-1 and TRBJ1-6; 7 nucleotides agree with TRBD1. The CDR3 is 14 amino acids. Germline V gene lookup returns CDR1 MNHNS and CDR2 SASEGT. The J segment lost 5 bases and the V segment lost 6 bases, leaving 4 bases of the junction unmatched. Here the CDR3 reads CASRPGQNNSPLHF. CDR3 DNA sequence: TGTGCCAGCAGACCGGGACAGAATAATTCACCCCTCCACTTT.

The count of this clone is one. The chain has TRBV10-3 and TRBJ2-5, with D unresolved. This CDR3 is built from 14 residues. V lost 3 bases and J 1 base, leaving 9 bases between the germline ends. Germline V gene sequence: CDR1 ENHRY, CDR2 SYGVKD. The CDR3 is CAISEGQVQETQYF. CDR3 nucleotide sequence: TGTGCCATCAGTGAAGGTCAGGTCCAAGAGACCCAGTACTTC.

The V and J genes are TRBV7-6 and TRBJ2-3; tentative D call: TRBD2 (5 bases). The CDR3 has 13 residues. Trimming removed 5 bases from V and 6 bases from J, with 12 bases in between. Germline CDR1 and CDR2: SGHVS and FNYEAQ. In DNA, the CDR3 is TGTGCCAGCAGCCGGGGTAGGGAGGATACGCAGTATTTT. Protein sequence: CASSRGREDTQYF.

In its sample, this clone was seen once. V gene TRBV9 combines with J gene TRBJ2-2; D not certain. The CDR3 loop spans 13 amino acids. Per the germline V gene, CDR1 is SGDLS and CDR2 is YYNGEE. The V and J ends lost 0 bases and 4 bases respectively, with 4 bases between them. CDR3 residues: CASSVARTGELFF. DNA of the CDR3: TGTGCCAGCAGCGTAGCCCGCACCGGGGAGCTGTTTTTT. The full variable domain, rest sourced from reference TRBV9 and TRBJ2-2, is DSGVTQTPKHLITATGQRVTLRCSPRSGDLSVYWYQQSLDQGLQFLIQYYNGEERAKGNILERFSAQQFPDLHSELNLSSLELGDSALYFCASSVARTGELFFGEGSRLTVL.

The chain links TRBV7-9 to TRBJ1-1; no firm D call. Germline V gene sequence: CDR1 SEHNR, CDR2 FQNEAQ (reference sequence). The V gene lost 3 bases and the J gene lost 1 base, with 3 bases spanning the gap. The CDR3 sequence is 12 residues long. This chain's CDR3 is CASSFSNTEAFF. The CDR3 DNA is TGTGCCAGCAGCTTCTCGAACACTGAAGCTTTCTTT.

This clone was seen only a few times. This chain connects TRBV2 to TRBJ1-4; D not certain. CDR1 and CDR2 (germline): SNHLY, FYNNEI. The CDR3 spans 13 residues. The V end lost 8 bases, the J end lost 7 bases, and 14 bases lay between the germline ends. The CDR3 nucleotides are TGTGCCAGCTGCGTCTTCAGAGGTGAAAAACTGTTTTTT. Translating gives CASCVFRGEKLFF.

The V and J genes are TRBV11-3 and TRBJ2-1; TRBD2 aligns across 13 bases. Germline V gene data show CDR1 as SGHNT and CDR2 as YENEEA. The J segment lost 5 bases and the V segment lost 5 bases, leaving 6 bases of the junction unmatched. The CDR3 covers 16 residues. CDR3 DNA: TGTGCCAGCAGCCGTACGGGGACTAGCGGGGACAATGAGCAGTTCTTC. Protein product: CASSRTGTSGDNEQFF.

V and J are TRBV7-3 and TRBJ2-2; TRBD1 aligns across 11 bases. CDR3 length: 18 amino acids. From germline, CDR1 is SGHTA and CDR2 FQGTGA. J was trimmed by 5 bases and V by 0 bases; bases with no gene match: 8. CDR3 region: CASSLTRTGGGGTGELFF. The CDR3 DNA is TGTGCCAGCAGCTTAACTCGGACAGGGGGCGGAGGTACCGGGGAGCTGTTTTTT.

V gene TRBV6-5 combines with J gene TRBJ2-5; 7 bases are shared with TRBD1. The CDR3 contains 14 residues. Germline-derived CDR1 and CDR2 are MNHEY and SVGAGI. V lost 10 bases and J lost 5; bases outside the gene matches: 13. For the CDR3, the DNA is TGTGCCACCGTACCCGAGGGGGCTTGGGAGACCCAGTACTTC. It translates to CATVPEGAWETQYF.

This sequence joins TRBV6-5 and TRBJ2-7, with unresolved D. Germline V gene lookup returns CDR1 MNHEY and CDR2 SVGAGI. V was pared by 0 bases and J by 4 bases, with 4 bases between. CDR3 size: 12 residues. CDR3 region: CASSYSRYEQYF. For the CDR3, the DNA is TGTGCCAGCAGTTACTCGAGGTACGAGCAGTACTTC.

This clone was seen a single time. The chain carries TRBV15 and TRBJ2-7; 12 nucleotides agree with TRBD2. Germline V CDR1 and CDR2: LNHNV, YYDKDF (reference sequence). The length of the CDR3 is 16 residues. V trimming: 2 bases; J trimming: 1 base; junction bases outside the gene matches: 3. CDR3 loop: CATSRTTSGRSYEQYF. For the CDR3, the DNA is TGTGCCACCAGCAGAACTACTAGCGGGAGGTCCTACGAGCAGTACTTC.

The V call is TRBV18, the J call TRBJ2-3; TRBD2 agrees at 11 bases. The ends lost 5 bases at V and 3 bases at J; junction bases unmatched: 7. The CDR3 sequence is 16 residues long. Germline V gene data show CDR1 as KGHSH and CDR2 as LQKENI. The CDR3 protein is CASSKGTSGGTDTQYF. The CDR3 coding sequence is TGTGCCAGCTCAAAGGGGACTAGCGGTGGGACAGATACGCAGTATTTT.

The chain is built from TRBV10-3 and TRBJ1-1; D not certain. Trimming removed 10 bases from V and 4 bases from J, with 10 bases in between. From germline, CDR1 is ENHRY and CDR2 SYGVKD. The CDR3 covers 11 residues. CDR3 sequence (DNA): TGTGCCAGCCGGGGAGGCACTGAAGCTTTCTTT. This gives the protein CASRGGTEAFF.

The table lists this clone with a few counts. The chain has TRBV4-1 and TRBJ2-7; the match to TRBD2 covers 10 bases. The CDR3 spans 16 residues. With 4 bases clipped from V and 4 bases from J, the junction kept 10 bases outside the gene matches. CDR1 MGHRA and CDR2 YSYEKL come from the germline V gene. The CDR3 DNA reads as TGCGCCAGCAGCCCAAGAATAGCTAGCGGGAGTTACGAGCAGTACTTC. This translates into CASSPRIASGSYEQYF.

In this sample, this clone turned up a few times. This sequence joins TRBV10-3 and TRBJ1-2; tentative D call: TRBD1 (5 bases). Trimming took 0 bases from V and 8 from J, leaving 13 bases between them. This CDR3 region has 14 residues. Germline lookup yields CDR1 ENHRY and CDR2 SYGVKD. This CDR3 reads CAISESLGLGGYTF. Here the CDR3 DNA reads TGTGCCATCAGTGAGTCTTTGGGGCTGGGCGGCTACACCTTC.